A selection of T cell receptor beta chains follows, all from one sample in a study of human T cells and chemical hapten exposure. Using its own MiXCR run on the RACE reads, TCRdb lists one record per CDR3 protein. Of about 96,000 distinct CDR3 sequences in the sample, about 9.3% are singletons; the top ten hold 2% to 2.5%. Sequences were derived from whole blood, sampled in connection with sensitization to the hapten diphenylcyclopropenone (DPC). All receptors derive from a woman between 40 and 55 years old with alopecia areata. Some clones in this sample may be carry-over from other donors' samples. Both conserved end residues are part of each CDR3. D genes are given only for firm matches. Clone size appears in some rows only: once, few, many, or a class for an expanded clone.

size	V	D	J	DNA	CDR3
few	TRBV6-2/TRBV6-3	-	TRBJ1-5	TGTGCCAGCAGCTGGGGGTCGAGCAATCAGCCCCAGCATTTT	CASSWGSSNQPQHF
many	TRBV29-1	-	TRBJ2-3	TGCAGCGTAGCACCCCTTGGGGGCACAGATACGCAGTATTTT	CSVAPLGGTDTQYF
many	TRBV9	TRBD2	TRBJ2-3	TGTGCCAGCAGCGACAACAGGGGGTTAGCGGGAGGAGGCACAGATACGCAGTATTTT	CASSDNRGLAGGGTDTQYF
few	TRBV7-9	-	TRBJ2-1	TGTGCCAGCAGCTTTCGAGGTGGAGGGAATGAGCAGTTCTTC	CASSFRGGGNEQFF
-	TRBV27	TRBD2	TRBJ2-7	TGTGCCAGCAGTTTCTCCGGGACTAGGGCCATGGTTCAGTACTTC	CASSFSGTRAMVQYF
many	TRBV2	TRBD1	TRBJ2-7	TGTGCCAGCACTGGGGACAGGGGCTACGAGCAGTACTTC	CASTGDRGYEQYF
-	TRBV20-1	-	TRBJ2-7	TGCAGTGCTAGAGATTCGTCGGGAGCCGCGTACGAGCAGTACTTC	CSARDSSGAAYEQYF
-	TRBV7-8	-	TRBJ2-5	TGTGCCAGCAGCCCTACGGAAACCTTCCAAGAGACCCAGTACTTC	CASSPTETFQETQYF
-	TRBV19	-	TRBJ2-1	TGTGCCAGTAGTATAGCCTGGGCTAGCGCGGCCAATGAGCAGTTCTTC	CASSIAWASAANEQFF
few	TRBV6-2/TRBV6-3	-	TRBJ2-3	TGTGCCAGCAAAGCTACTAGCACAGATACGCAGTATTTT	CASKATSTDTQYF
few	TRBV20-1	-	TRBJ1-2	TGCAGTGCCCACCTCGGGCCAACAGGCTACACCTTC	CSAHLGPTGYTF
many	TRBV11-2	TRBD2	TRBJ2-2	TGTGCCAGCAGCCCAGGACTAGCTCGAACCGGGGAGCTGTTTTTT	CASSPGLARTGELFF
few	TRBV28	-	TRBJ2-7	TGTGCCAGCAGCCGACTTGACAACCCTCCTTACGAGCAGTACTTC	CASSRLDNPPYEQYF
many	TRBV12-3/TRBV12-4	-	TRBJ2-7	TGTGCCAGCAGCCGTGGGGTCGGCGGCGAGCAGTACTTC	CASSRGVGGEQYF
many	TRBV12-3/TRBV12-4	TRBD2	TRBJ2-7	TGTGCCAGCAGTTTACAGGGAGGGGAGCAGTACTTC	CASSLQGGEQYF
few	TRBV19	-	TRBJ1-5	TGTGCCAGTAACTACGACGGGACCGGCAATCAGCCCCAGCATTTT	CASNYDGTGNQPQHF
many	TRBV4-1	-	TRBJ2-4	TGCGCCAGCAGCCAAGGTCCGACCGGGGACATTCAGTACTTC	CASSQGPTGDIQYF
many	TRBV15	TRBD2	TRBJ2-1	TGTGCCACCAGCGCCACTAGCGGGAGAAGTGAGCAGTTCTTC	CATSATSGRSEQFF
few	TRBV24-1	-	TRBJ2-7	TGTGCCACCAGCCCGGGACCTATCTACGAGCAGTACTTC	CATSPGPIYEQYF
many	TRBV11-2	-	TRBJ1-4	TGTGCCAGCAGCCGCAGGGAGAATGAAAAACTGTTTTTT	CASSRRENEKLFF
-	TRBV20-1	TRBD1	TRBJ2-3	TGCAGTGCTGGGCGCGGCTTGGCCCTTTGGGACAGCGCCTATACGCAGTATTTT	CSAGRGLALWDSAYTQYF
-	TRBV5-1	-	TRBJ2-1	TGCGCCAGCAGCTCATACCGGGGCCCTACCAATGAGCAGTTCTTC	CASSSYRGPTNEQFF
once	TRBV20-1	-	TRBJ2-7	TGCAGTGTCCCGCGGAGCTCCTACGAGCAGTACTTC	CSVPRSSYEQYF
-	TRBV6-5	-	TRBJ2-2	TGTGCCAGCAGTTACTGGGGACAGAACACCGGGGAGCTGTTTTTT	CASSYWGQNTGELFF
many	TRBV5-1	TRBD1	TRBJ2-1	TGCGCCAGCAGCTTGGGCCGAGGACAGGGGATGAATGAGCAGTTCTTC	CASSLGRGQGMNEQFF
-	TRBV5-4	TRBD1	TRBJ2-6	TGTGCCAGCAGACCTTGGACAGGGAAGGGCAGCTCTGGGGCCAACGTCCTGACTTTC	CASRPWTGKGSSGANVLTF
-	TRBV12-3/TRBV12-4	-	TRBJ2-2	TGTGCCAGCAGTCCGCGAACGGGAACCGGGGAGCTGTTTTTT	CASSPRTGTGELFF
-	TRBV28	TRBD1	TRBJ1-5	TGTGCCAGCAGTTTTTTCGCGGCAGGGGGCCAGCCCCAGCATTTT	CASSFFAAGGQPQHF
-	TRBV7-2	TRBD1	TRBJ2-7	TGTGCCAGCAGCCAGACAGGGGTTGTTTCGGACGAGCAGTACTTC	CASSQTGVVSDEQYF
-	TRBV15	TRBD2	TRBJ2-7	TGTGCCACCAGCAGGTCTAGCGGGCGCGCCTACGAGCAGTACTTC	CATSRSSGRAYEQYF
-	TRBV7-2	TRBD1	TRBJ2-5	TGTGCCAGCAGCCGTGACAGGGGGCAAGAGACCCAGTACTTC	CASSRDRGQETQYF
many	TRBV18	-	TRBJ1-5	TGTGCCAGCTCACCCCAGATCAGCAATCAGCCCCAGCATTTT	CASSPQISNQPQHF
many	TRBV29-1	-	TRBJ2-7	TGCAGCGTGGTTGACGAGGGCAGCTCCTACGAGCAGTACTTC	CSVVDEGSSYEQYF
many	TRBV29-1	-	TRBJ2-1	TGCAGCGTAGGGGCACGAATCAATGAGCAGTTCTTC	CSVGARINEQFF
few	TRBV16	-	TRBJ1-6	TGTGCCAGCAGCCATCACTTCTGGGAATCACCCCTCCACTTT	CASSHHFWESPLHF
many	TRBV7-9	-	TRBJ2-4	TGTGCCAGCAGCCAGGAAGTGGGCATTCAGTACTTC	CASSQEVGIQYF
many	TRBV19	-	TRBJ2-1	TGTGCCAGTAGTATAGAGGTAGCGGCATACAATGAGCAGTTCTTC	CASSIEVAAYNEQFF
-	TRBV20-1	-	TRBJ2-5	TGCAGTGCGCCCTGGGTCATGACTAAAGAGACCCAGTACTTC	CSAPWVMTKETQYF
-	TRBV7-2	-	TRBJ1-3	TGTGCCAGCAGCTTGGGTAACTCTGGAAACACCATATATTTT	CASSLGNSGNTIYF
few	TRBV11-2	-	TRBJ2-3	TGTGCCAGCAGAACCCTCGCTGGAGGGGGAGATACGCAGTATTTT	CASRTLAGGGDTQYF
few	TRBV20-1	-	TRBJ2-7	TGCAGTGCTAGGTCAAGCTCACTGTGGTACGAGCAGTACTTC	CSARSSSLWYEQYF
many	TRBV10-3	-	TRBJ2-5	TGTGCCATCAGTCCTGACCAAGAGACCCAGTACTTC	CAISPDQETQYF
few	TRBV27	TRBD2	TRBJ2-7	TGTGCCAGCAGAGCGGGACTACAACTCAATTTC	CASRAGLQLNF
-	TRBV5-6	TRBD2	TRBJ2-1	TGTGCCAGCAGCTTAGCGGGAGGTATAAAAAATGAGCAGTTCTTC	CASSLAGGIKNEQFF
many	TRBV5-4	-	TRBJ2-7	TGTGCCAGCAGCTTGAAACATGAGCAGTACTTC	CASSLKHEQYF
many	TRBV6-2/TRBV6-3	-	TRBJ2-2	TGTGCCAGCAGTTACAGGGAAACGAACACCGGGGAGCTGTTTTTT	CASSYRETNTGELFF
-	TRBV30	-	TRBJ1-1	TGTGCCTGGAGCCCCTTGTACACTGAAGCTTTCTTT	CAWSPLYTEAFF
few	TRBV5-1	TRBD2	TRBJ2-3	TGCGCCAGCAGCTCATCTAGCGGTGGGAGGGGAGATACGCAGTATTTT	CASSSSSGGRGDTQYF
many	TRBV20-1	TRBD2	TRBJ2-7	TGCAGTGCTCCAGACAGAAGCGGGAGTTTCTACGAGCAGTACTTC	CSAPDRSGSFYEQYF
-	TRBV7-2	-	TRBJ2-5	TGTGCCAGCAGCTTAGGGGGACGGAACCAAGAGACCCAGTACTTC	CASSLGGRNQETQYF
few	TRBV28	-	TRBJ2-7	TGTGCCAGCAGTTTCCGCGGTAGCTCCTACGAGCAGTACTTC	CASSFRGSSYEQYF
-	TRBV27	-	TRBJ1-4	TGTGCCAGCAGTTTGGCAGGGGCGACTAATGAAAAACTGTTTTTT	CASSLAGATNEKLFF
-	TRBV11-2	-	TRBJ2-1	TGTGCCAGCAGCTTAGTACGGTGGGCGAGGGGTGAGCAGTTCTTC	CASSLVRWARGEQFF
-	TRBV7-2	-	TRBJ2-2	TGTGCCAGCAGCTCCGACTACCCCACCGGGGAGCTGTTTTTT	CASSSDYPTGELFF
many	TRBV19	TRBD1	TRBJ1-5	TGTGCCAGTAGTATAGATGGACAGGGGAATCAGCCCCAGCATTTT	CASSIDGQGNQPQHF
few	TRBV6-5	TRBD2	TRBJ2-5	TGTGCCAGCAGAATCGAAGCGGGAGCGGCAGAGACCCAGTACTTC	CASRIEAGAAETQYF
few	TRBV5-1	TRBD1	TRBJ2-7	TGCGCCAGCAGCCCTGGGACAGGATTAGAATACGAGCAGTACTTC	CASSPGTGLEYEQYF